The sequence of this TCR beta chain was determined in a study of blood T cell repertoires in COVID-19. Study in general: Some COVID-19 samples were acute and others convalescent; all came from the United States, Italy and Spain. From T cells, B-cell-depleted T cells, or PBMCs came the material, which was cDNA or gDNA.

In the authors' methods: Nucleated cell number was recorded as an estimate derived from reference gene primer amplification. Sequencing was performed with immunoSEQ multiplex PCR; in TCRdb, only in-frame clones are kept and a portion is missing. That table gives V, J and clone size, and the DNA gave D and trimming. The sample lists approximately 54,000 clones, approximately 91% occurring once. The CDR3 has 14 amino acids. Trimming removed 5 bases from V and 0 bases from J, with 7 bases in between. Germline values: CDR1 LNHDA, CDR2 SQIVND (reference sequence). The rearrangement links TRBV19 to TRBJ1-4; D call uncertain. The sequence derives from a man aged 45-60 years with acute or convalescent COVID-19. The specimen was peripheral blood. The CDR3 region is CASSDTSTNEKLFF. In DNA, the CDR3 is TGTGCCAGTAGTGACACCTCAACTAATGAAAAACTGTTTTTT.